The present T cell receptor beta chain was sequenced within a study of blood T cell repertoires in COVID-19 (dated by TCRdb to about 2020). About the full investigation: Samples covering the acute and convalescent phases of COVID-19 were provided by collaborators in the United States, Italy and Spain. The dataset comprised deeply sampled blood TCRbeta repertoires from subjects exposed to, actively infected with, or recovered from COVID-19. Samples came from the ongoing ImmuneRACE study (first 160 participants) plus 1,254 subjects from 6 global collaborators. Nearly every sample came with metadata listing a de-identified subject ID, COVID-19 status, age in years and sex. The repertoires were made available in a free public database intended to serve as a resource for research on the immune response to SARS-CoV-2. Where available, HLA class I and class II types were taken from metadata supplied by the sample provider and were not determined by assay-based typing. The prospective study material was composed of cDNA or gDNA derived from T cells, B-cell-depleted T cells, or PBMCs.

The germline V gene provides CDR1 SQVTM and CDR2 ANQGSEA. Including cysteine and phenylalanine, the CDR3 has 15 amino acids. The entry retains the CDR3 DNA only, 45 bases that are in frame from base 1. V is cut by 3 bases and J by 0 bases, and the space between the germline ends is 14 bases. The collaborating institutions used their own protocols to collect whole blood in K2EDTA tubes. For TCRbeta analysis, collaborators shipped samples as frozen whole blood, isolated PBMCs, or DNA extracted from either of those sample types. TCRbeta CDR3 regions were amplified from genomic DNA using the immunoSEQ Assay, a bias-controlled multiplex PCR. The source study handled its data this way. Within the assay, amplification of reference gene primers was used to estimate how many nucleated cells each sample contained. Sequence reads were collapsed and filtered to measure the absolute abundance of every unique TCRbeta CDR3 rearrangement. Productive Simpson clonality was computed per sample as the square root of Simpson's diversity index over productive rearrangements. Not all clones reach the TCRdb copy of this immuneACCESS table, which keeps in-frame sequences only. Checked studies attribute under half of the gap to unresolved V genes and leave the rest unexplained. Clone size and V and J calls were adopted from that table, with D and trimming inferred from the DNA. A total of hundreds of thousands of clones appear in this sample, over 75% of them only once. Approximately 8% of the sample is in the top ten clones.

Details on this clone: No antigen is known for it. Per-base quality was not reported, and no clone a single base away is much larger than it.

Beyond this particular receptor, the publication reports: Clinical and demographic metadata were provided uncurated, with the amount varying by source and participant.

The chain is made from TRBV29-1 and TRBJ1-2; no D segment can be confidently identified. Sequenced material: peripheral blood. The receptor's source is an elderly woman with acute or convalescent COVID-19. The DNA sequence is TGCAGCGTTGACAGCGGGGTCAAGCCTAACTATGGCTACACCTTC. Protein translation: CSVDSGVKPNYGYTF. With all but the CDR3 taken from the reference TRBV29-1 and TRBJ1-2 genes, the full variable domain is: SAVISQKPSRDICQRGTSLTIQCQVDSQVTMMFWYRQQPGQSLTLIATANQGSEATYESGFVIDKFPISRPNLTFSTLTVSNMSPEDSSIYLCSVDSGVKPNYGYTFGSGTRLTVV.